This T cell receptor beta chain was sequenced for a study of T cell responses to AZD1222 COVID-19 vaccine. Study-wide results and caveats: Spike regions recognized by vaccine-associated CD4 TCRs spanned the protein, led by 160-218 and 743-854. Most donors were white British, females outnumbered males, and clonal diversity was possibly underestimated. Two doses of AZD1222 preceded a rise in Spike-specific TCR breadth and depth. As reported, nearly half of all spike-specific TCRs target variant regions that are unmutated.

About this clone itself: Its specificity is unknown.

Generated by immunoSEQ multiplex PCR, the TCRdb table keeps only in-frame clones and is missing some. The table lists tens of thousands of clones, 70% to 90% of them singletons. This CDR3 contains 15 residues. In germline, CDR1 is SNHLY, CDR2 FYNNEI. The germline V and J ends were trimmed by 2 bases and 5 bases, with 12 bases remaining between them. The rearrangement links TRBV2 to TRBJ1-4; D gene unclear. Sample: peripheral blood, taken 28 days after the second AZD1222 dose. This TCR was recovered from an adult who received the AZD1222 COVID-19 vaccine. The DNA of the CDR3 is TGTGCCAGCAGTGAACAGGTTATCAAAAATGAAAAACTGTTTTTT. Amino acid sequence: CASSEQVIKNEKLFF. The whole variable domain, remainder taken from reference TRBV2 and TRBJ1-4, is EPEVTQTPSHQVTQMGQEVILRCVPISNHLYFYWYRQILGQKVEFLVSFYNNEISEKSEIFDDQFSVERPDGSNFTLKIRSTKLEDSAMYFCASSEQVIKNEKLFFGSGTQLSVL.